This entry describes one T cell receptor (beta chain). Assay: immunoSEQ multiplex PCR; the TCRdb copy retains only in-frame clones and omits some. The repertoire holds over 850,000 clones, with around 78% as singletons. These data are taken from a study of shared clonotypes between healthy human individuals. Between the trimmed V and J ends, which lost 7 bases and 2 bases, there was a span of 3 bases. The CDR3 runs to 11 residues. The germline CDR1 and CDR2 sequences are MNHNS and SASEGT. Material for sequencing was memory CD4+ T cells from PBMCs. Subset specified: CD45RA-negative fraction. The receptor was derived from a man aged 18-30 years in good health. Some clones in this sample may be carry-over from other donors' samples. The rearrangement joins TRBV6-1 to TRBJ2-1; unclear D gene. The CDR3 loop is CASTTYNEQFF. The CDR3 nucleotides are TGTGCCAGCACCACCTACAATGAGCAGTTCTTC.